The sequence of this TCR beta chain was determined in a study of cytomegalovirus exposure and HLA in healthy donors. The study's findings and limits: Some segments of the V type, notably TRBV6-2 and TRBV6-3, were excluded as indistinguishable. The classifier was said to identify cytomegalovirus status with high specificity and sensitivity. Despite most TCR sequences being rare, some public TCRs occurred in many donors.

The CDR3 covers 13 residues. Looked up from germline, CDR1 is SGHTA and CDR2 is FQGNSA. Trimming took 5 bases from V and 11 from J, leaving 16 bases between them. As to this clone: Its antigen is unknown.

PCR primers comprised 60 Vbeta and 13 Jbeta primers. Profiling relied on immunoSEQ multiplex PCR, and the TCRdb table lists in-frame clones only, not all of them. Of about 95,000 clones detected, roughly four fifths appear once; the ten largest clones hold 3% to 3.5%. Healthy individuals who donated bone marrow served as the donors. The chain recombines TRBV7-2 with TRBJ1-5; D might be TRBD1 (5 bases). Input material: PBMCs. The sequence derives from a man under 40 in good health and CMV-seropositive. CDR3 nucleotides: TGTGCCAGCAGCATCAGGGTGGGTGGGTCCCAGCATTTT. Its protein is CASSIRVGGSQHF. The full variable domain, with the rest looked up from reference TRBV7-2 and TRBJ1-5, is GAGVSQSPSNKVTEKGKDVELRCDPISGHTALYWYRQSLGQGLEFLIYFQGNSAPDKSGLPSDRFSAERTGGSVSTLTIQRTQQEDSAVYLCASSIRVGGSQHFGDGTRLSIL.